By sample fraction, the clone carrying this T cell receptor beta chain is medium-sized. Its antigen is still unknown. Amplification of the TCR beta CDR3 (from genomic DNA) was done by two-round multiplex PCR. Amplification during the initial PCR round employed primers specific to each TRBV and TRBJ gene. TCRdb re-called the multiplex PCR reads through MiXCR, storing one row per CDR3 protein. The repertoire holds approximately 23,000 distinct CDR3 sequences, with roughly 40% as singletons. The sample belongs to a study of prognosis after radiotherapy for stage I lung cancer. Across the whole study: Medical inoperability was considered to apply to all enrolled non-small cell lung cancer patients. SBRT radiotherapy used 3 to 5 fractions and a biologically effective dose of at least 100 Gy.

A volume of around 5.9 milliliters of peripheral blood was collected by draw at each of two time points. Study-wide results and limits: Divergent TRBV and TRBJ gene usage has reportedly been observed between patients with and without metastases.

Germline assignment: CDR1 GTSNPN and CDR2 SVGIG (reference sequence). Trimming took 2 bases from V and 3 from J, leaving 15 bases between them. The CDR3 has 15 residues. The clonotype was recovered from a donor aged 50 or older with non-small cell lung cancer. This sample comprised PBMCs, obtained before or after stereotactic body radiation therapy (not recorded which). The rearrangement joins TRBV30 to TRBJ2-3; D is perhaps TRBD2 (6 bases). CDR3 residues: CAWSSRLGMTDTQYF. Written as DNA, the CDR3 is TGTGCCTGGAGTTCCCGACTAGGAATGACAGATACGCAGTATTTT.